This T cell receptor (beta chain) was captured in a study of cytomegalovirus exposure and HLA in healthy donors. Broader study findings: An analysis that came later showed most CMV-associated TCR beta chains appearing HLA-restricted.

The CDR3 covers 14 residues. V shed 8 bases and J shed 3 bases, with 14 bases lying between them. Germline V gene data show CDR1 as MNHNS and CDR2 as SASEGT. For this clone: Antigen unknown.

In the PCR, 60 Vbeta and 13 Jbeta primers were used. Assay: immunoSEQ multiplex PCR; the TCRdb copy retains only in-frame clones and omits some. The sample shows some 190,000 clones, around four fifths of them seen only once. The sample was PBMCs. The sequence came from a man aged 35-49 years in good health and CMV-seropositive. The chain is built from TRBV6-1 and TRBJ1-5; weak D call: TRBD1 (5 bases). The CDR3 DNA follows: TGTGCCAGCGGCCATCGGGGGTACAATCAGCCCCAGCATTTT. Protein sequence: CASGHRGYNQPQHF.